This T cell receptor beta chain comes out of a study of graft-versus-host responses after intestinal transplantation. The assay was immunoSEQ multiplex PCR, and TCRdb's table has in-frame clones only and misses some. Here the sample spans fewer than 80,000 clones, 85% to 95% being singletons. In regard to this clone: What it binds is unknown.

The germline CDR1 and CDR2 sequences are SNHLY and FYNNEI. Trimming took 3 bases from V and 4 from J, leaving 13 bases between them. The CDR3 extends over 14 amino acids. The sample consisted of unstimulated CD8+ T cells sorted from spleen or lymph node cells, taken before transplant. This TCR derives from a human donor who was the organ donor for an intestinal transplant. The chain has TRBV2 and TRBJ2-7, with D hard to call. CDR3 coding DNA: TGTGCCAGCAGTGATTGGGCCCCCAGGTACGAGCAGTACTTC. Protein sequence: CASSDWAPRYEQYF. Full variable domain (rest looked up from reference TRBV2 and TRBJ2-7): EPEVTQTPSHQVTQMGQEVILRCVPISNHLYFYWYRQILGQKVEFLVSFYNNEISEKSEIFDDQFSVERPDGSNFTLKIRSTKLEDSAMYFCASSDWAPRYEQYFGPGTRLTVT.